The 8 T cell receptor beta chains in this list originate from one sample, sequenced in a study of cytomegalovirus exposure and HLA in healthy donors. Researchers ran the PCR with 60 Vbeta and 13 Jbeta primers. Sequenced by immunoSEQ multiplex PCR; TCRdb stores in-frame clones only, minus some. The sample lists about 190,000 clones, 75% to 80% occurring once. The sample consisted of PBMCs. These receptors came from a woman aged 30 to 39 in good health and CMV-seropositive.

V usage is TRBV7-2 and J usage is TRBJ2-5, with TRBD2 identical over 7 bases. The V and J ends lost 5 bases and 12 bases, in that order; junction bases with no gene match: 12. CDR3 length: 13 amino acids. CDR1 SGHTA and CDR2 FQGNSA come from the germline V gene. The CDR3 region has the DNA TGTGCCAGCAGCCCCGGGGGAGGGACTGACGAGTACTTC. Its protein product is CASSPGGGTDEYF.

CDR3 amino acids: CASSYLGGKAKNIQYF. The CDR3 nucleotides are TGTGCCAGTAGCTATCTGGGGGGAAAGGCCAAAAACATTCAGTACTTC. J is TRBJ2-4 and V is TRBV19, with a possible D match to TRBD2 (6 bases). Germline values: CDR1 LNHDA, CDR2 SQIVND (reference sequence). This CDR3 is 16 amino acids long. V dropped 6 bases and J dropped 1 base, with 16 bases sitting between them. The full variable domain, its missing parts supplied by reference TRBV19 and TRBJ2-4, is DGGITQSPKYLFRKEGQNVTLSCEQNLNHDAMYWYRQDPGQGLRLIYYSQIVNDFQKGDIAEGYSVSREKKESFPLTVTSAQKNPTAFYLCASSYLGGKAKNIQYFGAGTRLSVL.

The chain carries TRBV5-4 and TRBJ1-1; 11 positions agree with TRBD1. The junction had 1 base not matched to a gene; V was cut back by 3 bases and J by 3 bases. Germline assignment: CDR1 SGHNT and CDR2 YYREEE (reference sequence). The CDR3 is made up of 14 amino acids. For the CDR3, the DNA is TGTGCCAGCAGCTGGGGACAGGGGGACACTGAAGCTTTCTTT. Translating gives CASSWGQGDTEAFF.

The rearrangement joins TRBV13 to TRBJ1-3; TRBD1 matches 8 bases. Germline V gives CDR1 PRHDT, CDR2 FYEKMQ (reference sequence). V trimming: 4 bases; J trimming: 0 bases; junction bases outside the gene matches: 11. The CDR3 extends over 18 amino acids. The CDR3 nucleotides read TGTGCCAGCAGCTCCTTACGAGTGGGGACAGGCTCTGGAAACACCATATATTTT. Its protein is CASSSLRVGTGSGNTIYF. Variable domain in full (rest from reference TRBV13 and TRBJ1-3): AAGVIQSPRHLIKEKRETATLKCYPIPRHDTVYWYQQGPGQDPQFLISFYEKMQSDKGSIPDRFSAQQFSDYHSELNMSSLELGDSALYFCASSSLRVGTGSGNTIYFGEGSWLTVV.

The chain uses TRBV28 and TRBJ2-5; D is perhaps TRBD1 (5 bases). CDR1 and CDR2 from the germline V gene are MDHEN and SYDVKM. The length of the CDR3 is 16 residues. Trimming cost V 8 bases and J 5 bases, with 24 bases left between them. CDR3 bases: TGTGCCAGCCCCCCTGCCCGACAGCTTTCAGGGGAGACCCAGTACTTC. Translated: CASPPARQLSGETQYF.

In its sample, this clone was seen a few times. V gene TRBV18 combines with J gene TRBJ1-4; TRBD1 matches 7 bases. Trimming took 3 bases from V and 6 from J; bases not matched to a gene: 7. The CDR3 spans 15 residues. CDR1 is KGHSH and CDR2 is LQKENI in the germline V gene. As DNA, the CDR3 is TGTGCCAGCTCACCCACAGGGGTCGGAGATGAAAAACTGTTTTTT. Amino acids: CASSPTGVGDEKLFF.

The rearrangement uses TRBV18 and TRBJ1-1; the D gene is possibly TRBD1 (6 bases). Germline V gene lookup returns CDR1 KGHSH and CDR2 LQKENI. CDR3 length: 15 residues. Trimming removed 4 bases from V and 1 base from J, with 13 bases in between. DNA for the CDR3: TGTGCCAGCTCACTCACAGGGTTTTCGAACACTGAAGCTTTCTTT. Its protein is CASSLTGFSNTEAFF.

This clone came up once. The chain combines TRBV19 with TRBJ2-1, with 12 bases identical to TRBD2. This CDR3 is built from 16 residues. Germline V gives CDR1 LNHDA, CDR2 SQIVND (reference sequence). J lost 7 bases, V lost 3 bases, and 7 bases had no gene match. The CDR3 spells CASSMRLAGDTNEQFF. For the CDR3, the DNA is TGTGCCAGTAGTATGCGACTAGCGGGGGACACGAATGAGCAGTTCTTC.